These 32 T cell receptor beta chains were sequenced from one sample in a study of early T cells in non-severe SARS-CoV-2 infection (dated by TCRdb to the early 2020s). Libraries came from 5' RACE. Instrument used: NextSeq 500. In TCRdb, the public reads were trimmed at Q25 with fastp and aligned with MiXCR, with productive beta chains retained. Every CDR3 protein is listed once, alongside the most common genes and DNA of its rows. This sample comprises 50,000 to 65,000 distinct CDR3 sequences, around 11% of them detected only once. The leading ten clones occupy nearly 3% of the sample. Material: whole blood, obtained at baseline. These TCRs come from an adult who was a healthcare worker with PCR-confirmed SARS-CoV-2 infection or an uninfected control (not recorded which).

This clonotype was seen many times. This chain links TRBV12-3 or TRBV12-4 with TRBJ2-7; D is possibly TRBD2 (5 bases). This CDR3 is built from 13 residues. With 1 base removed from V and 5 bases from J, the gap between germline ends came to 9 bases. The CDR3 region has the DNA TGTGCCAGCAGTTTAGACCCGAGGGACGAGCAGTACTTC. Translated, it gives CASSLDPRDEQYF.

This clonotype came up a few times. The chain joins TRBV6-5 to TRBJ2-3, with D unclear. The CDR3 is 14 residues long. The V end lost 5 bases, the J end lost 2 bases, and 11 bases lay between the germline ends. Germline V gene lookup returns CDR1 MNHEY and CDR2 SVGAGI. CDR3 protein: CASSNWAFTDTQYF. The CDR3 region has the DNA TGTGCCAGCAGTAACTGGGCCTTCACAGATACGCAGTATTTT.

This clonotype was seen ten or more times. CDR3 region: CASKLQGTGELFF. DNA for the CDR3: TGTGCCAGCAAACTACAGGGCACCGGGGAGCTGTTTTTT. The chain links TRBV12-3 or TRBV12-4 to TRBJ2-2; maybe TRBD1 (6 bases). The CDR3 contains 13 residues. V shed 7 bases and J shed 4 bases, with 10 bases lying between them.

This clonotype was picked up many times. The rearrangement joins TRBV3-1 to TRBJ2-7, with 11 bases lining up with TRBD2. Germline V lookup: CDR1 LGHDT, CDR2 YNNKEL (reference sequence). With V trimmed by 4 bases and J by 0 bases, 2 bases remained unmatched. The CDR3 loop spans 15 amino acids. The chain's CDR3 is CASSLTSGDSYEQYF. For the CDR3, the DNA is TGTGCCAGCAGCCTGACTAGCGGGGACTCCTACGAGCAGTACTTC.

This clonotype appeared many times. The J gene is TRBJ1-2, the V gene TRBV19; 7 bases are a match to TRBD1. The ends lost 6 bases at V and 0 bases at J; junction bases unmatched: 7. Per germline, CDR1 LNHDA and CDR2 SQIVND (reference sequence). The CDR3 loop spans 15 amino acids. CDR3 sequence: CASSLRQGANYGYTF. As DNA, the CDR3 is TGTGCCAGTAGCCTTAGACAGGGAGCTAACTATGGCTACACCTTC.

V gene TRBV20-1 combines with J gene TRBJ2-5; 7 bases fit TRBD2. This CDR3 has 15 amino acids. J was trimmed by 1 base and V by 3 bases; bases with no gene match: 8. CDR1 is DFQATT, CDR2 SNEGSKA, per germline (reference sequence). CDR3 in amino acids: CSARLASGRQETQYF. The CDR3 DNA reads TGCAGTGCTAGGCTGGCTAGCGGACGCCAAGAGACCCAGTACTTC.

In its sample, this clonotype was seen a few times. This rearrangement joins TRBV3-1 to TRBJ2-1, with D perhaps being TRBD1 or TRBD2 (5 bases each). V was cut by 6 bases and J by 6 bases, with 21 bases left in between. CDR3 length: 16 residues. Germline values: CDR1 LGHDT, CDR2 YNNKEL (reference sequence). The CDR3 DNA sequence: TGTGCCAGCAGACTGACCGGGACCGGGTTGGGCAATGAGCAGTTCTTC. This sequence encodes CASRLTGTGLGNEQFF.

The rearrangement joins TRBV6-5 to TRBJ1-1; 9 bases match TRBD1. The CDR3 is made up of 16 amino acids. V shed 5 bases and J 6 bases; nucleotides not matched to a gene: 13. The germline V gene encodes CDR1 MNHEY and CDR2 SVGAGI. The CDR3 nucleotides read TGTGCCAGCAGTAAACCTTACAGGGGGCAAGTCGCTGAAGCTTTCTTT. Encoded protein: CASSKPYRGQVAEAFF.

The chain carries TRBV11-2 and TRBJ1-4, with unresolved D. The CDR3 spans 14 residues. The V and J ends lost 8 bases and 2 bases respectively, with 12 bases between them. Germline assignment: CDR1 SGHAT and CDR2 FQNNGV. CDR3 in amino acids: CASGRLATNEKLFF. CDR3 bases: TGTGCCAGCGGCCGTCTGGCCACTAATGAAAAACTGTTTTTT.

This chain links TRBV9 with TRBJ1-2; D call uncertain. CDR1 and CDR2 from the germline V gene are SGDLS and YYNGEE. This CDR3 is 15 amino acids long. Trimming pared 2 bases from V and 0 bases from J, leaving 11 bases between. CDR3 sequence reads: CASSVGVVPNYGYTF. The CDR3 DNA follows: TGTGCCAGCAGCGTTGGGGTAGTTCCTAACTATGGCTACACCTTC.

There are a few counts of this clonotype. V usage is TRBV27 and J usage is TRBJ1-2; D is uncertain. Germline CDR1 reads MNHEY; CDR2 reads SMNVEV (reference sequence). Trimming took off 5 bases at V and 6 bases at J, with 16 bases between the two ends. The CDR3 totals 14 residues. CDR3 bases: TGTGCCAGCAGTCTTGCTGGTTCGCAGAATGGCTACACCTTC. Translation gives CASSLAGSQNGYTF.

This clonotype turned up a few times. The chain joins TRBV7-6 to TRBJ2-3, with a possible D match to TRBD2 (6 bases). The germline V gene encodes CDR1 SGHVS and CDR2 FNYEAQ. Trimming cost V 1 base and J 5 bases, with 16 bases left between them. The length of the CDR3 is 16 residues. The CDR3 DNA sequence: TGTGCCAGCAGCTTAGAGGCCCGGGGGAATGGAGATACGCAGTATTTT. Its translation: CASSLEARGNGDTQYF.

This clonotype was counted at least ten times. The chain is built from TRBV5-6 and TRBJ1-2; D call uncertain. This CDR3 is built from 13 residues. The V end lost 6 bases, the J end lost 5 bases, and 14 bases lay between the germline ends. Germline loops: CDR1 SGHDT, CDR2 YYEEEE. CDR3 amino acids: CASTSHRGYGYTF. CDR3 in DNA: TGTGCCAGCACTTCACACCGGGGATATGGCTACACCTTC.

This clonotype was picked up many times. The chain combines TRBV20-1 with TRBJ2-4, with D uncertain. V was clipped by 4 bases and J by 1 base, with 11 bases between them. The CDR3 is 14 amino acids. From germline, CDR1 is DFQATT and CDR2 SNEGSKA (reference sequence). The CDR3 here is CSANRPGAKNIQYF. The DNA for the CDR3 is TGCAGTGCTAACCGCCCCGGGGCCAAAAACATTCAGTACTTC.

This clonotype was found many times. The rearrangement uses TRBV5-1 and TRBJ1-1; D is uncertain. Trimming removed 0 bases from V and 4 bases from J, with 13 bases in between. The CDR3 totals 15 residues. CDR1 SGHRS and CDR2 YFSETQ come from the germline V gene. The CDR3 DNA reads TGCGCCAGCAGCTTGGGGGCGGCGGAAGCCACTGAAGCTTTCTTT. As protein: CASSLGAAEATEAFF.

This clonotype was counted only a few times. The chain carries TRBV5-1 and TRBJ1-1; D perhaps matches TRBD1 (6 bases). The CDR3 sequence is 15 residues long. Germline CDR1 SGHRS, CDR2 YFSETQ. Trimming shortened V by 3 bases and J by 0 bases, and 12 bases separated the two germline ends. CDR3 sequence (DNA): TGCGCCAGCAGCTGGGGGCCGGCTGTGAACACTGAAGCTTTCTTT. As protein: CASSWGPAVNTEAFF.

V and J are TRBV29-1 and TRBJ2-7, with D maybe TRBD1 (5 bases). Per germline, CDR1 SQVTM and CDR2 ANQGSEA. The CDR3 extends over 13 amino acids. The V and J ends lost 4 bases and 0 bases respectively, with 10 bases between them. The CDR3 sequence: CSVGGMSSYEQYF. In DNA, the CDR3 is TGCAGCGTTGGGGGCATGAGCTCCTACGAGCAGTACTTC.

This clonotype has more than one count but fewer than ten. The chain carries TRBV12-3 or TRBV12-4 and TRBJ2-5; D unresolved. The CDR3 is 13 residues long. The V gene lost 6 bases and the J gene lost 0 bases, with 8 bases spanning the gap. CDR3 sequence reads: CASRYQNQETQYF. CDR3 nucleotide sequence: TGTGCCAGCAGATACCAGAACCAAGAGACCCAGTACTTC.

In this sample, this clonotype turned up a few times. This chain joins TRBV20-1 and TRBJ1-3; D gene ambiguous. Trimming stripped 3 bases from V and 4 bases from J, with 10 bases between. Germline CDR1 is DFQATT and CDR2 is SNEGSKA (reference sequence). The CDR3 covers 13 residues. The CDR3 DNA follows: TGCAGTGCTAGGGACGGCGGGGGAAACACCATATATTTT. Translated, it gives CSARDGGGNTIYF.

The table lists this clonotype with many counts. The genes are TRBV7-9 and TRBJ1-1; tentatively, D is TRBD1 (6 bases). The CDR3 length is 15 residues. Germline V gene lookup returns CDR1 SEHNR and CDR2 FQNEAQ (reference sequence). V lost 1 base and J lost 2, with 11 bases in between. The CDR3 reads CASSLGRTANTEAFF. CDR3 nucleotides: TGTGCCAGCAGCTTAGGGAGGACAGCAAACACTGAAGCTTTCTTT.

This clonotype has just a few counts. The V call is TRBV7-2, the J call TRBJ2-5; the match to TRBD2 covers 10 bases. The germline V gene encodes CDR1 SGHTA and CDR2 FQGNSA. Losses at the gene ends were 1 base for V and 1 base for J; bases not matched to a gene: 12. CDR3 length equals 19 residues. CDR3 DNA sequence: TGTGCCAGCAGCTTAGGGGTTCCCTTAGCGGGGGGCTTCCAAGAGACCCAGTACTTC. Residues: CASSLGVPLAGGFQETQYF.

Regarding this clonotype: A much larger clonotype is one base distant, so this may be a read error. V is TRBV12-3 or TRBV12-4 and J is TRBJ2-7; perhaps D is TRBD1 or TRBD2 (5 bases each). V was pared by 3 bases and J by 1 base, with 13 bases between. This CDR3 is built from 15 residues. The CDR3 is CASSFVGTLSYEQYF. The CDR3, as DNA: TGTGCCAGCAGTTTTGTCGGGACGTTGTCCTACGAGCAGTACTTC.

Ten or more counts support this clonotype. The genes are TRBV6-6 and TRBJ1-1, with D unclear. Germline values: CDR1 MNHNY, CDR2 SVGAGI (reference sequence). V lost 6 bases, J lost 1 base, and 9 bases lay in between. This CDR3 comprises 13 residues. CDR3 DNA sequence: TGTGCCAGCAGCCCGACGGCGAACACTGAAGCTTTCTTT. It codes for CASSPTANTEAFF.

This clonotype was recorded a few times. The V gene is TRBV7-2, the J gene TRBJ1-1; D gene ambiguous. This CDR3 has 15 residues. Trimming took 3 bases from V and 0 from J, leaving 11 bases between them. Per germline, CDR1 SGHTA and CDR2 FQGNSA. As DNA, the CDR3 is TGTGCCAGCAGCTTCACCGACGGACTGAACACTGAAGCTTTCTTT. Translating gives CASSFTDGLNTEAFF.

In this sample, this clonotype turned up a few times. The chain carries TRBV6-1 and TRBJ2-1, with TRBD2 matching over 7 bases. With 7 bases clipped from V and 0 bases from J, the junction kept 15 bases outside the gene matches. Per germline, CDR1 MNHNS and CDR2 SASEGT. The CDR3 has 18 amino acids. The CDR3 DNA is TGTGCCAGCACCAAAAGGTCAGGGAGGGCGTACTCCTACAATGAGCAGTTCTTC. Protein: CASTKRSGRAYSYNEQFF.

This clonotype was picked up many times. The chain carries TRBV7-8 and TRBJ2-3; 11 bases align to TRBD2. Trimming cost V 5 bases and J 5 bases; bases outside gene matches: 6. The CDR3 has 15 amino acids. The germline V gene encodes CDR1 SGHVS and CDR2 FQNEAQ. The CDR3 here is CASSPGTSGLDTQYF. The DNA for the CDR3 is TGTGCCAGCAGCCCCGGGACTAGCGGATTAGATACGCAGTATTTT. Full variable domain (missing parts from reference TRBV7-8 and TRBJ2-3): GAGVSQSPRYKVAKRGQDVALRCDPISGHVSLFWYQQALGQGPEFLTYFQNEAQLDKSGLPSDRFFAERPEGSVSTLKIQRTQQEDSAVYLCASSPGTSGLDTQYFGPGTRLTVL.

A few counts support this clonotype. The chain uses TRBV20-1 and TRBJ2-5; 10 nucleotides align to TRBD2. The CDR3 has 15 residues. The J segment lost 0 bases and the V segment lost 0 bases, leaving 1 base of the junction unmatched. Germline V lookup: CDR1 DFQATT, CDR2 SNEGSKA (reference sequence). This CDR3 reads CSARDLAGDQETQYF. CDR3 sequence (DNA): TGCAGTGCTAGAGATCTAGCGGGGGACCAAGAGACCCAGTACTTC.

The gene calls are TRBV14 and TRBJ1-2; D is uncertain. CDR3 length: 13 amino acids. The germline gives CDR1 SGHDN, CDR2 FVKESK. V dropped 4 bases and J dropped 0 bases, with 6 bases sitting between them. CDR3 region: CASSRYSNYGYTF. The CDR3 DNA reads as TGTGCCAGCAGCCGGTATTCTAACTATGGCTACACCTTC.

This clonotype was observed a few times. This rearrangement joins TRBV10-3 to TRBJ2-1; D ambiguous. Germline V lookup: CDR1 ENHRY, CDR2 SYGVKD. Trimming stripped 1 base from V and 7 bases from J, with 14 bases between. This CDR3 region has 15 residues. The CDR3 nucleotides are TGTGCCATCAGTGAGTTAGTAAGGGCTTCGAATGAGCAGTTCTTC. It specifies CAISELVRASNEQFF.

The rearrangement joins TRBV20-1 to TRBJ2-7, with D perhaps assigned TRBD1 or TRBD2 (5 bases each). Trimming took off 4 bases at V and 7 bases at J, with 14 bases between the two ends. The CDR3 totals 12 residues. The germline CDR1 and CDR2 sequences are DFQATT and SNEGSKA (reference sequence). CDR3: CSATSRGREQYF. In DNA form, the CDR3 reads TGCAGTGCTACCTCCCGGGGCCGGGAGCAGTACTTC.

This clonotype was seen a few times. V usage is TRBV10-3 and J usage is TRBJ1-6; D possibly corresponds to TRBD1 (6 bases). V dropped 10 bases and J dropped 5 bases, with 15 bases sitting between them. CDR3 length: 14 residues. CDR1 ENHRY and CDR2 SYGVKD come from the germline V gene. CDR3 loop: CASCKDSHNSPLHF. DNA for the CDR3: TGTGCCAGCTGCAAGGACAGCCATAATTCACCCCTCCACTTT.

CDR3 loop: CSARVSGYEQYF. Here the CDR3 DNA reads TGCAGTGCTAGAGTGTCGGGGTACGAGCAGTACTTC. This chain uses TRBV20-1 with TRBJ2-7; D is perhaps TRBD2 (5 bases). The germline CDR1 and CDR2 sequences are DFQATT and SNEGSKA (reference sequence). This CDR3 spans 12 amino acids. The V end was cut by 1 base, the J end by 4 bases, with 8 bases between.